This TCR beta chain appears in the sequencing data of a study of T cells expressing NK-cell markers. Overall study findings and caveats: Among a handful of donors, these clonotypes also ranked first in the CD3+CD56-NKG2C+ fraction.

A remark on this clonotype: Its antigen is undetermined.

As the method of synthesis, 5'RACE template switching with UMIs yielded TCR beta cDNA. TCRdb reprocessed the 5' RACE reads, keeping one entry per CDR3 protein, no DNA. In total, the table holds more than 90,000 distinct CDR3 sequences. The CDR3 spans 15 residues. The V gene's germline CDR1 is LGHDT and CDR2 YNNKEL (reference sequence). The sample taken for sequencing was blood T cells: a sorted CD56 or NKG2C T cell subset, CD4+ or CD8+ T cells, or bulk PBMC T cells (not recorded which). The chain recombines TRBV3-1 with TRBJ2-7; the D call from TCRdb, TRBD1, cannot be confirmed without DNA. This clonotype originated in a woman aged 18 to 75 in good health. Here the CDR3 reads CASSPRGTGHPEQYF.